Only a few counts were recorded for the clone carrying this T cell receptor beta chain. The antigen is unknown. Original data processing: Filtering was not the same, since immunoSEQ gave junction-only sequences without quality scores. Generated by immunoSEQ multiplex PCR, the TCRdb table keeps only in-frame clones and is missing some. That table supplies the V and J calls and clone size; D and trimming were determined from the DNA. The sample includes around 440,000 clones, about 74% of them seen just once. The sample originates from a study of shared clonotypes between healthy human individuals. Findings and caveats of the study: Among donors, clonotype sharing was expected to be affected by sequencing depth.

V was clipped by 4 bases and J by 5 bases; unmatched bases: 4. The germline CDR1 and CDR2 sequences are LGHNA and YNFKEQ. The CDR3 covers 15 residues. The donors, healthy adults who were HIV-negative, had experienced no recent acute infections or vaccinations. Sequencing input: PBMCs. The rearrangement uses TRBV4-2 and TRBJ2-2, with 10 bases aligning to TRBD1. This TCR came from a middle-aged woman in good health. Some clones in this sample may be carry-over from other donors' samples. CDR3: CASSLDRGRTGELFF. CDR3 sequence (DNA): TGTGCCAGCAGCCTAGACAGGGGGCGTACCGGGGAGCTGTTTTTT.